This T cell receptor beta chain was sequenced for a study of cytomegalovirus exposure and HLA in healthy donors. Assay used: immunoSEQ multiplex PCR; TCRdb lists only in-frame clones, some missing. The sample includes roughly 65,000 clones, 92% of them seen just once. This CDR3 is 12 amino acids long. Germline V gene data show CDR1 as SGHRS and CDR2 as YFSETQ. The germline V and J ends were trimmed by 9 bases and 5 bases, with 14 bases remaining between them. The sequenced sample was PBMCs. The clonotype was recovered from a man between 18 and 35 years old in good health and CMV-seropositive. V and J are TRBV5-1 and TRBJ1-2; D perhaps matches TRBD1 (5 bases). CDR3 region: CATQGSEYGYTF. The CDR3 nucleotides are TGCGCCACCCAGGGTTCCGAATATGGCTACACCTTC.